These 20 T cell receptor beta chains were sequenced from one sample in a study of cytomegalovirus exposure and HLA in healthy donors. With 60 Vbeta and 13 Jbeta primers, the PCR was carried out. Assay: immunoSEQ multiplex PCR; the TCRdb copy retains only in-frame clones and omits some. Among roughly 120,000 clones listed, around 8.5% were seen once. Sequenced input: PBMCs. These receptor sequences come from a middle-aged man in good health and CMV-seronegative.

This chain uses TRBV6-5 with TRBJ1-2, with D possibly matching TRBD1 (6 bases). The CDR3 contains 16 residues. Trimming pared 1 base from V and 4 bases from J, leaving 16 bases between. Germline V gene sequence: CDR1 MNHEY, CDR2 SVGAGI. The CDR3 region has the DNA TGTGCCAGCAGTTACTTCCCCACAGGGAGTACCTATGGCTACACCTTC. Translation: CASSYFPTGSTYGYTF.

This clone was detected only a few times. This sequence joins TRBV6-5 and TRBJ2-1; TRBD2 matches 7 bases. CDR3 size: 14 residues. Germline V lookup: CDR1 MNHEY, CDR2 SVGAGI. V trimming: 5 bases; J trimming: 5 bases; junction bases outside the gene matches: 6. CDR3 residues: CASSPGTINNEQFF. CDR3 in DNA: TGTGCCAGCAGTCCCGGGACTATCAACAATGAGCAGTTCTTC.

This clone showed up just a few times. CDR3 coding DNA: TGCGCCAGCAGCCAAGGACAGGGGAGCTATGGCTACACCTTC. It codes for CASSQGQGSYGYTF. V and J are TRBV4-1 and TRBJ1-2; 8 bases fit TRBD1. V trimming: 1 base; J trimming: 4 bases; junction bases outside the gene matches: 2. The germline V gene has CDR1 MGHRA and CDR2 YSYEKL. The CDR3 loop spans 14 amino acids.

The CDR3 DNA reads as TGTGCCATCAGTGGTGGGAGAGACAATGAGCAGTTCTTC. Its translation is CAISGGRDNEQFF. The chain has TRBV10-3 and TRBJ2-1, with a tentative D call TRBD2 (5 bases). Germline V gene data show CDR1 as ENHRY and CDR2 as SYGVKD. The V end was cut by 4 bases, the J end by 5 bases, with 9 bases between. CDR3 length equals 13 residues.

CDR3 protein: CASSLGRGPYEQYF. CDR3 nucleotides: TGTGCCAGCAGCTTAGGCAGGGGGCCCTACGAGCAGTACTTC. The V call is TRBV11-2, the J call TRBJ2-7, with TRBD1 matching over 8 bases. V shed 1 base and J 2 bases; nucleotides not matched to a gene: 1. From germline, CDR1 is SGHAT and CDR2 FQNNGV. The CDR3 totals 14 residues. Full variable domain (outside the CDR3, taken from reference TRBV11-2 and TRBJ2-7): EAGVAQSPRYKIIEKRQSVAFWCNPISGHATLYWYQQILGQGPKLLIQFQNNGVVDDSQLPKDRFSAERLKGVDSTLKIQPAKLEDSAVYLCASSLGRGPYEQYFGPGTRLTVT.

The gene calls are TRBV4-1 and TRBJ1-1, with 8 bases lining up with TRBD1. CDR1 and CDR2 (germline): MGHRA, YSYEKL. The CDR3 loop spans 13 amino acids. V gave up 4 bases and J gave up 8 bases; unmatched junction bases: 6. CDR3: CASSPGQGSEAFF. The CDR3 nucleotides are TGCGCCAGCAGCCCAGGACAGGGATCGGAAGCTTTCTTT.

A few counts support this clone. The V and J genes are TRBV7-8 and TRBJ1-1, with no clear D. The germline V and J ends were trimmed by 5 bases and 0 bases, with 13 bases remaining between them. There are 15 residues in the CDR3. Germline V lookup: CDR1 SGHVS, CDR2 FQNEAQ. DNA of the CDR3: TGTGCCAGCAGCCCCACTATTTACATGAACACTGAAGCTTTCTTT. Its protein is CASSPTIYMNTEAFF.

This clone was recorded a few times. The V call is TRBV27, the J call TRBJ2-5, with D possibly being TRBD2 (6 bases). This CDR3 contains 12 residues. Trimming left V 5 bases short and J 9 bases short, with 13 bases between. Germline V CDR1 and CDR2: MNHEY, SMNVEV (reference sequence). CDR3: CASSQRGEAQYF. CDR3 nucleotides: TGTGCCAGCAGTCAACGCGGGGAGGCCCAGTACTTC.

This clone was counted a few times. This rearrangement joins TRBV4-1 to TRBJ2-1, with D tentatively TRBD2 (7 bases). The germline gives CDR1 MGHRA, CDR2 YSYEKL. The CDR3 runs to 15 residues. Trimming pared 2 bases from V and 8 bases from J, leaving 16 bases between. The CDR3 here is CASSQTRGGLDEQFF. CDR3 nucleotide sequence: TGCGCCAGCAGCCAAACGAGGGGGGGCCTGGATGAGCAGTTCTTC.

V is TRBV5-4 and J is TRBJ2-1; 10 bases map to TRBD2. The germline CDR1 and CDR2 sequences are SGHNT and YYREEE (reference sequence). CDR3 length: 14 amino acids. Trimming took 2 bases from V and 8 from J; bases not matched to a gene: 4. The CDR3 region is CASSFVSGGYEQFF. The CDR3, as DNA: TGTGCCAGCAGCTTCGTTAGCGGGGGGTATGAGCAGTTCTTC.

A few counts support this clone. The gene calls are TRBV10-3 and TRBJ1-5; D is possibly TRBD1 (6 bases). The CDR3 has 15 amino acids. Between the trimmed V and J ends, which lost 2 bases and 1 base, there was a span of 9 bases. Germline CDR1 ENHRY, CDR2 SYGVKD. The CDR3 DNA follows: TGTGCCATCAGTGAGGGGCAGGGGAGCAATCAGCCCCAGCATTTT. This sequence encodes CAISEGQGSNQPQHF.

This clone has a handful of counts. V usage is TRBV5-6 and J usage is TRBJ2-7; possibly TRBD1 for D (6 bases). The CDR3 sequence is 13 residues long. CDR1 and CDR2 from the germline V gene are SGHDT and YYEEEE. Trimming took off 2 bases at V and 4 bases at J, with 10 bases between the two ends. CDR3: CASSLQGPYEQYF. As DNA, the CDR3 is TGTGCCAGCAGCTTACAGGGTCCGTACGAGCAGTACTTC.

The chain has TRBV5-1 and TRBJ1-1, with a tentative D call TRBD1 (6 bases). Germline CDR1 is SGHRS and CDR2 is YFSETQ. There are 17 residues in the CDR3. V was trimmed by 2 bases and J by 1 base, leaving 18 bases between them. The CDR3 loop is CASSFSQVGGSNTEAFF. CDR3 in DNA: TGCGCCAGCAGCTTCTCACAGGTAGGGGGATCGAACACTGAAGCTTTCTTT.

The genes are TRBV18 and TRBJ1-6; D not resolved. V shed 2 bases and J shed 7 bases, with 6 bases lying between them. Looked up from germline, CDR1 is KGHSH and CDR2 is LQKENI. The CDR3 consists of 13 residues. CDR3 DNA: TGTGCCAGCTCACCAAGAGAGAATTCACCCCTCCACTTT. Translated, it gives CASSPRENSPLHF. Variable domain in full (rest from reference TRBV18 and TRBJ1-6): NAGVMQNPRHLVRRRGQEARLRCSPMKGHSHVYWYRQLPEEGLKFMVYLQKENIIDESGMPKERFSAEFPKEGPSILRIQQVVRGDSAAYFCASSPRENSPLHFGNGTRLTVT.

This clone turned up a few times. The chain carries TRBV10-3 and TRBJ2-2; TRBD2 matches at 9 bases. V was clipped by 1 base and J by 6 bases; unmatched bases: 6. The CDR3 runs to 16 residues. Germline-derived CDR1 and CDR2 are ENHRY and SYGVKD. CDR3 DNA: TGTGCCATCAGTGAGTTGGCGCTAGCGGGGTCCGGGGAGCTGTTTTTT. Translating it yields CAISELALAGSGELFF.

The gene calls are TRBV28 and TRBJ1-1; D is unclear. The CDR3 loop spans 15 amino acids. Germline V gene sequence: CDR1 MDHEN, CDR2 SYDVKM. V shed 5 bases and J shed 1 base, with 14 bases lying between them. The CDR3: CASSPLVASNTEAFF. The CDR3 DNA sequence: TGTGCCAGCAGTCCCCTCGTGGCATCGAACACTGAAGCTTTCTTT. The variable domain in full, with the rest retrieved from reference TRBV28 and TRBJ1-1, is DVKVTQSSRYLVKRTGEKVFLECVQDMDHENMFWYRQDPGLGLRLIYFSYDVKMKEKGDIPEGYSVSREKKERFSLILESASTNQTSMYLCASSPLVASNTEAFFGQGTRLTVV.

This clone was observed a few times. This chain uses TRBV4-1 with TRBJ1-2; D unclear. V dropped 0 bases and J dropped 1 base, with 18 bases sitting between them. Germline lookup yields CDR1 MGHRA and CDR2 YSYEKL. This CDR3 contains 18 residues. CDR3 sequence: CASSQDNRPGELNYGYTF. In DNA, the CDR3 is TGCGCCAGCAGCCAAGATAATCGGCCCGGAGAGCTTAACTATGGCTACACCTTC.

The chain is built from TRBV27 and TRBJ1-3; D possibly corresponds to TRBD1 (6 bases). Germline CDR1 MNHEY, CDR2 SMNVEV (reference sequence). The CDR3 is made up of 14 amino acids. V was trimmed by 5 bases and J by 2 bases, leaving 10 bases between them. The CDR3 protein is CASSATGPGNTIYF. The CDR3, as DNA: TGTGCCAGCAGTGCCACAGGGCCTGGAAACACCATATATTTT.

This clone was found a few times. This sequence joins TRBV6-5 and TRBJ1-3; D is perhaps TRBD1 (6 bases). Per germline, CDR1 MNHEY and CDR2 SVGAGI. This CDR3 comprises 15 residues. V was clipped by 7 bases and J by 0 bases, with 13 bases between them. DNA for the CDR3: TGTGCCAGCACTCCCCAGGGGCGCTCTGGAAACACCATATATTTT. Encoded protein: CASTPQGRSGNTIYF.

The chain uses TRBV5-1 and TRBJ1-1; 8 bases map to TRBD1. Trimming removed 4 bases from V and 6 bases from J; junction bases left unmatched: 8. Germline loops: CDR1 SGHRS, CDR2 YFSETQ. The CDR3 has 14 amino acids. CDR3: CASSGQGAQSEAFF. CDR3 coding DNA: TGCGCCAGCAGCGGGCAGGGGGCTCAGTCTGAAGCTTTCTTT.